Each of the 3 T cell receptor beta chains below was sequenced from the same sample in a study of tumor-infiltrating lymphocytes in oesophageal squamous cell carcinoma. TCRdb fed the PCR reads into MiXCR, producing one record per CDR3 protein. The profile shows over 14,000 distinct CDR3 sequences, around 52% of them singletons. The sequenced sample was esophageal tumor tissue. Receptors originate from a male donor with esophageal squamous cell carcinoma.

The sample holds many counts of this clonotype. The rearrangement uses TRBV27 and TRBJ1-1, with D possibly being TRBD1 (6 bases). V was clipped by 0 bases and J by 0 bases, with 8 bases between them. Per germline, CDR1 MNHEY and CDR2 SMNVEV (reference sequence). The CDR3 spans 15 residues. The CDR3 protein is CASSLSAGVNTEAFF. The CDR3, as DNA: TGTGCCAGCAGTTTATCAGCAGGGGTGAACACTGAAGCTTTCTTT.

The J gene is TRBJ2-3, the V gene TRBV6-6; D is perhaps TRBD1 (6 bases). The CDR3 spans 14 residues. The germline V and J ends were trimmed by 4 bases and 1 base, with 9 bases remaining between them. Germline V gene sequence: CDR1 MNHNY, CDR2 SVGAGI (reference sequence). Here the CDR3 reads CASSWAGGTDTQYF. In DNA form, the CDR3 reads TGTGCCAGCAGTTGGGCAGGGGGCACAGATACGCAGTATTTT.

The V and J genes are TRBV5-1 and TRBJ2-5; D is uncertain. Germline assignment: CDR1 SGHRS and CDR2 YFSETQ. Trimming left V 1 base short and J 2 bases short, with 9 bases between. This CDR3 has 14 residues. CDR3 loop: CASSLRAEQETQYF. For the CDR3, the DNA is TGCGCCAGCAGCTTGAGGGCAGAACAAGAGACCCAGTACTTC.